A selection of T cell receptor beta chains follows, all from one sample in a study of blood T cell repertoires in COVID-19. Some clones are missing from TCRdb's copy, which holds only in-frame ones; the method was immunoSEQ multiplex PCR. The sample consists of roughly 500,000 clones, approximately 91% of them appearing once. Source material: PBMCs or T cells enriched from blood (not recorded which). Receptors originate from a woman in her sixties or seventies who had recovered from COVID-19. Both conserved end residues are part of each CDR3. The D gene is left open where the match is weak. Clone sizes are given selectively: once, few, many, or a class where the clone is expanded.

j_call	clone_size	d_call	v_call	cdr3_nt	cdr3_aa
TRBJ2-1	.	TRBD1	TRBV24-1	TGTGCCACCAGTGCCTTAGGGGACAGGGACAATGAGCAGTTCTTC	CATSALGDRDNEQFF
TRBJ1-2	few	.	TRBV2	TGTGCCAGCAGAGGACGGACAGTTAACTATGGCTACACCTTC	CASRGRTVNYGYTF
TRBJ1-5	.	.	TRBV15	TGTGCCACCAGCAGAGTGGGGAGTCCGCCCCAGCATTTT	CATSRVGSPPQHF
TRBJ2-3	.	.	TRBV6-5	TGTGCCAGCAGTCCTAACAGGGATGTCACAGATACGCAGTATTTT	CASSPNRDVTDTQYF
TRBJ1-5	.	.	TRBV4-2	TGTGCCAGCAGCCAAGATCTCGGGGATCAGCCCCAGCATTTT	CASSQDLGDQPQHF
TRBJ1-5	once	.	TRBV10-2	TGCGCCAGCAGGCAGGGGTTGGGTCAGCCCCAGCATTTT	CASRQGLGQPQHF
TRBJ1-2	.	TRBD1	TRBV7-8	TGTGCCAGCAGCTTCATTGTGACAGGGGAAGAGAGTGGCTACACCTTC	CASSFIVTGEESGYTF
TRBJ1-5	.	TRBD1	TRBV18	TGTGCCAGCGGCGACAGGGTGAATCAGCCCCAGCATTTT	CASGDRVNQPQHF
TRBJ2-7	.	.	TRBV7-8	TGTGCCAGCAGCGGCCGGGGGACAGAGACCTACGAGCAGTACTTC	CASSGRGTETYEQYF
TRBJ1-5	.	.	TRBV6-1	TGTGCCAGCAGTGAAATCTGGGCCGGGGTTGGGCAGCCCCAGCATTTT	CASSEIWAGVGQPQHF
TRBJ2-3	.	TRBD2	TRBV5-1	TGCGCCAGCAGCGCGACTAGCGGGGGATTTCCGAGCACAGATACGCAGTATTTT	CASSATSGGFPSTDTQYF
TRBJ2-5	once	.	TRBV9	TGTGCCAGCAGCGTAGGAGGGGGAACAGAGACCCAGTACTTC	CASSVGGGTETQYF
TRBJ2-1	.	TRBD2	TRBV24-1	TGTGCCACCAGTGACCTGGGGGGGGTAGGTTCCTACAATGAGCAGTTCTTC	CATSDLGGVGSYNEQFF
TRBJ1-6	.	TRBD1	TRBV5-6	TGTGCCAGCAGCTTGTGGGCGGGACAGGGCCTTTCACCCCTCCACTTT	CASSLWAGQGLSPLHF
TRBJ1-5	.	TRBD1	TRBV4-1	TGCGCCAGCAGCCAAGGAGGGGGCTCGAATCAGCCCCAGCATTTT	CASSQGGGSNQPQHF